The 22 T cell receptor beta chains listed next were all sequenced from one sample in a study of cytomegalovirus exposure and HLA in healthy donors. Method: immunoSEQ multiplex PCR; TCRdb's copy keeps in-frame clones and lacks some. The table lists some 45,000 clones, around nine tenths of them singletons. The sequenced sample consisted of PBMCs. These receptors were obtained from a man aged 18 to 30 in good health and CMV-seronegative.

This chain links TRBV27 with TRBJ2-3; 11 bases fit TRBD2. This CDR3 is 15 amino acids long. V gave up 2 bases and J gave up 5 bases; unmatched junction bases: 3. Germline-derived CDR1 and CDR2 are MNHEY and SMNVEV (reference sequence). For the CDR3, the DNA is TGTGCCAGCAGTTTAACTAGCGGGGGAGGAGATACGCAGTATTTT. Translated, it gives CASSLTSGGGDTQYF.

This chain connects TRBV9 to TRBJ2-6, with TRBD1 identical over 7 bases. Germline CDR1 SGDLS, CDR2 YYNGEE. The trim removed 3 bases at V and 0 bases at J, leaving 6 bases unmatched. The CDR3 loop spans 17 amino acids. The CDR3 here is CASSEGTADSGANVLTF. The DNA for the CDR3 is TGTGCCAGCAGCGAGGGGACAGCTGACTCTGGGGCCAACGTCCTGACTTTC. The entire variable domain, with the rest obtained from reference TRBV9 and TRBJ2-6, is as follows: DSGVTQTPKHLITATGQRVTLRCSPRSGDLSVYWYQQSLDQGLQFLIQYYNGEERAKGNILERFSAQQFPDLHSELNLSSLELGDSALYFCASSEGTADSGANVLTFGAGSRLTVL.

CDR3 bases: TGTGCCAGCAGTGTGACTAGCGGGAGCACAGATACGCAGTATTTT. It codes for CASSVTSGSTDTQYF. This sequence joins TRBV2 and TRBJ2-3, with TRBD2 matching over 10 bases. Germline V gene lookup returns CDR1 SNHLY and CDR2 FYNNEI. The CDR3 runs 15 residues. Trimming removed 4 bases from V and 0 bases from J; junction bases left unmatched: 1.

This chain connects TRBV11-3 to TRBJ2-5; D may be TRBD1 (6 bases). The CDR3 consists of 13 residues. Germline V gives CDR1 SGHNT, CDR2 YENEEA. Between the trimmed V and J ends, which lost 5 bases and 4 bases, there was a span of 11 bases. CDR3 sequence: CASSLLQGETQYF. CDR3 sequence (DNA): TGTGCCAGCAGCCTCCTACAGGGAGAGACCCAGTACTTC.

This chain uses TRBV19 with TRBJ1-2, with D perhaps matching TRBD1 (5 bases). Looked up from germline, CDR1 is LNHDA and CDR2 is SQIVND (reference sequence). The CDR3 consists of 13 residues. With 5 bases removed from V and 4 bases from J, the gap between germline ends came to 11 bases. The CDR3 coding sequence is TGTGCCAGTAGTGGGGGGTTCGTCTATGGCTACACCTTC. Its translation: CASSGGFVYGYTF.

The chain couples TRBV5-4 to TRBJ2-2; TRBD2 aligns across 11 bases. The germline CDR1 and CDR2 sequences are SGHNT and YYREEE (reference sequence). V was clipped by 4 bases and J by 4 bases; unmatched bases: 6. The CDR3 loop spans 16 amino acids. The CDR3 protein is CASSTELAGATGELFF. The CDR3 coding sequence is TGTGCCAGCAGCACCGAACTAGCGGGAGCCACCGGGGAGCTGTTTTTT.

The chain joins TRBV10-3 to TRBJ2-3; 7 bases are a match to TRBD2. CDR1 ENHRY and CDR2 SYGVKD come from the germline V gene. CDR3 size: 14 residues. Losses at the gene ends were 3 bases for V and 4 bases for J; bases not matched to a gene: 4. The CDR3 nucleotides are TGTGCCATCAGTGATCCTGGACTAGCAGATACGCAGTATTTT. It translates to CAISDPGLADTQYF.

This sequence joins TRBV6-1 and TRBJ1-5; D remains unclear. Germline-derived CDR1 and CDR2 are MNHNS and SASEGT. CDR3 length: 13 amino acids. CDR3 in DNA: TGTGCTAGCCTACGAAATAGCAATCAGCCCCAGCATTTT. It translates to CASLRNSNQPQHF.

The chain uses TRBV4-3 and TRBJ1-6, with D uncertain. This CDR3 comprises 18 residues. The ends were cut back, 0 bases at V and 9 bases at J, with 21 bases in the middle. The germline gives CDR1 LGHNA, CDR2 YSLEER. The CDR3 here is CASSQDTGGIGRSSPLHF. The CDR3 DNA reads as TGCGCCAGCAGCCAAGATACTGGAGGGATCGGTCGCAGTTCACCCCTCCACTTT.

The rearrangement uses TRBV28 and TRBJ1-4; no definite D call. The CDR3 length is 16 residues. Trimming left V 9 bases short and J 5 bases short, with 22 bases between. In germline, CDR1 is MDHEN, CDR2 SYDVKM. Written as DNA, the CDR3 is TGTGCCAGTCGCCCAGGCCCTGGTCGAGGGAATGAAAAACTGTTTTTT. It translates to CASRPGPGRGNEKLFF.

The V and J genes are TRBV2 and TRBJ2-5; perhaps TRBD2 as D (6 bases). CDR3 length: 12 amino acids. The germline V and J ends were trimmed by 7 bases and 7 bases, with 13 bases remaining between them. Germline V gene data show CDR1 as SNHLY and CDR2 as FYNNEI. For the CDR3, the DNA is TGTGCCAGCACGGGGCGGGAAGCGACCCAGTACTTC. Translated, it gives CASTGREATQYF.

V usage is TRBV7-3 and J usage is TRBJ1-1; TRBD1 aligns across 8 bases. J was trimmed by 4 bases and V by 1 base; bases with no gene match: 2. CDR1 and CDR2 (germline): SGHTA, FQGTGA. This CDR3 is 14 amino acids long. The CDR3 reads CASSLNRGATEAFF. CDR3 sequence (DNA): TGTGCCAGCAGCTTAAACAGGGGGGCCACTGAAGCTTTCTTT.

The chain has TRBV9 and TRBJ1-2, with 7 bases identical to TRBD1. The CDR3 runs to 13 residues. Germline loops: CDR1 SGDLS, CDR2 YYNGEE. The V segment lost 0 bases and the J segment 6 bases; nucleotides outside the gene matches: 2. For the CDR3, the DNA is TGTGCCAGCAGCGTAGGTACAGGGGATGGCTACACCTTC. This translates into CASSVGTGDGYTF.

The rearrangement uses TRBV7-9 and TRBJ2-3, with 8 positions matching TRBD1. Germline V CDR1 and CDR2: SEHNR, FQNEAQ (reference sequence). Trimming cost V 5 bases and J 2 bases; bases outside gene matches: 9. The CDR3 is made up of 16 amino acids. CDR3 protein: CASSLGTRGPTDTQYF. CDR3 DNA sequence: TGTGCCAGCAGCCTGGGGACCAGGGGGCCCACAGATACGCAGTATTTT.

V gene TRBV5-4 combines with J gene TRBJ1-5; 7 nucleotides match TRBD1. Germline CDR1 reads SGHNT; CDR2 reads YYREEE (reference sequence). V trimming: 0 bases; J trimming: 5 bases; junction bases outside the gene matches: 2. CDR3 length: 14 amino acids. CDR3 in amino acids: CASSLEGGDQPQHF. The CDR3 bases are TGTGCCAGCAGCTTGGAAGGGGGCGATCAGCCCCAGCATTTT.

This clone was picked up one time. The chain carries TRBV19 and TRBJ2-3; D call uncertain. V was clipped by 2 bases and J by 1 base, with 7 bases between them. The germline V gene has CDR1 LNHDA and CDR2 SQIVND (reference sequence). The CDR3 sequence is 14 residues long. DNA of the CDR3: TGTGCCAGTAGTATACCTCGGGGCACAGATACGCAGTATTTT. This codes for CASSIPRGTDTQYF.

This clone has just one count. The V and J genes are TRBV6-6 and TRBJ2-7; TRBD1 agrees at 12 bases. J gave up 6 bases and V 6 bases, and 9 bases lay outside the gene matches. The germline gives CDR1 MNHNY, CDR2 SVGAGI (reference sequence). This CDR3 is built from 15 residues. CDR3 region: CASRGQGAPEIEQYF. The DNA of the CDR3 is TGTGCCAGCAGGGGACAGGGGGCCCCGGAGATCGAGCAGTACTTC.

The chain uses TRBV2 and TRBJ2-7; D is perhaps TRBD2 (5 bases). The CDR3 sequence is 16 residues long. V was shortened by 1 base and J by 3 bases, with 16 bases between the two germline ends. Germline loops: CDR1 SNHLY, CDR2 FYNNEI. The CDR3 sequence is CASSEVRWEKSYEQYF. DNA for the CDR3: TGTGCCAGCAGTGAAGTAAGGTGGGAGAAGAGCTACGAGCAGTACTTC.

This chain links TRBV7-6 with TRBJ2-2, with 7 bases matching TRBD1. Germline-derived CDR1 and CDR2 are SGHVS and FNYEAQ. V lost 6 bases, J lost 7 bases, and 11 bases stayed unmatched. There are 15 residues in the CDR3. The CDR3 DNA sequence: TGTGCCAGCAGTCTTGGACAGGATCGCGGCGGGGAGCTGTTTTTT. Encoded protein: CASSLGQDRGGELFF.

This clone turned up a few times. J is TRBJ2-1 and V is TRBV28; 12 bases are a match to TRBD2. The CDR3 extends over 15 amino acids. Germline loops: CDR1 MDHEN, CDR2 SYDVKM. Trimming at V came to 7 bases and at J to 6 bases, leaving 7 bases not matched to a gene. The DNA for the CDR3 is TGTGCCAGCAACCGACTAGCGGGAGAGACCAATGAGCAGTTCTTC. Encoded protein: CASNRLAGETNEQFF.

The chain carries TRBV25-1 and TRBJ2-3; possible D gene TRBD1, 6 bases. The CDR3 totals 13 residues. The germline gives CDR1 MGHDK, CDR2 SYGVNS. V was pared by 8 bases and J by 2 bases, with 11 bases between. In DNA form, the CDR3 reads TGTGCCAGCTGCCGGGACAACACAGATACGCAGTATTTT. Encoded protein: CASCRDNTDTQYF. Using reference TRBV25-1 and TRBJ2-3 for the parts outside the CDR3, the full variable domain is EADIYQTPRYLVIGTGKKITLECSQTMGHDKMYWYQQDPGMELHLIHYSYGVNSTEKGDLSSESTVSRIRTEHFPLTLESARPSHTSQYLCASCRDNTDTQYFGPGTRLTVL.

The V call is TRBV10-3, the J call TRBJ2-2, with TRBD1 matching over 10 bases. Per germline, CDR1 ENHRY and CDR2 SYGVKD. The CDR3 has 14 residues. Germline trimming cut 8 bases from V and 6 bases from J; bases unmatched to any gene: 6. CDR3 sequence: CAIRGQGEPGELFF. CDR3 nucleotide sequence: TGTGCCATCCGCGGACAGGGGGAACCCGGGGAGCTGTTTTTT.